Sequencing of this TCR beta chain was carried out in a study of blood T cell repertoires in COVID-19. CDR1 SGHTA and CDR2 FQGNSA come from the germline V gene. The germline V and J ends were trimmed by 4 bases and 6 bases, with 10 bases remaining between them. This CDR3 region has 12 residues. Libraries were prepared by immunoSEQ multiplex PCR; TCRdb keeps only in-frame clonotypes and omits some of them. The sample has around 270,000 clones, 70% to 90% seen once. This clone was counted a few times. Sequenced sample: PBMCs or T cells enriched from blood (not recorded which). The gene calls are TRBV7-2 and TRBJ2-7, with D possibly matching TRBD1 (5 bases). This TCR was recovered from a woman between 25 and 40 years old who had recovered from COVID-19. The CDR3 protein is CASSSRGAEQYF. The CDR3 bases are TGTGCCAGCAGCTCTAGGGGCGCCGAGCAGTACTTC.